This T cell receptor (beta chain) was captured by sequencing in a study of PD-1 blockade in classical Hodgkin lymphoma. On this clone: The antigen is unknown.

The CDR3 contains 18 residues. Germline V gene data show CDR1 as MGHRA and CDR2 as YSYEKL. The ends were cut back, 0 bases at V and 0 bases at J, with 12 bases in the middle. As to time point: cycle 4 day 1 (C4D1), after more than five weeks of nivolumab. All patients relapsed after autologous stem cell transplantation, and brentuximab vedotin exposure varied. Profiled with immunoSEQ multiplex PCR; TCRdb holds only in-frame clones, not every one. This sample has under 60,000 clones, with around nine tenths found just once. Study results and limitations: When set against healthy donors, newly diagnosed patients were reported to show lower baseline TCR diversity. Patients newly diagnosed and complete responders had comparable baseline diversity.

Sequences were derived from peripheral blood mononuclear cells (PBMCs), sampled before the fourth cycle of nivolumab. The chain links TRBV4-1 to TRBJ2-6; D is unclear. This clonotype was sampled from a human donor with classical Hodgkin lymphoma. CDR3 in amino acids: CASSQEEQVSSGANVLTF. CDR3 DNA: TGCGCCAGCAGCCAAGAGGAGCAGGTGTCCTCTGGGGCCAACGTCCTGACTTTC.